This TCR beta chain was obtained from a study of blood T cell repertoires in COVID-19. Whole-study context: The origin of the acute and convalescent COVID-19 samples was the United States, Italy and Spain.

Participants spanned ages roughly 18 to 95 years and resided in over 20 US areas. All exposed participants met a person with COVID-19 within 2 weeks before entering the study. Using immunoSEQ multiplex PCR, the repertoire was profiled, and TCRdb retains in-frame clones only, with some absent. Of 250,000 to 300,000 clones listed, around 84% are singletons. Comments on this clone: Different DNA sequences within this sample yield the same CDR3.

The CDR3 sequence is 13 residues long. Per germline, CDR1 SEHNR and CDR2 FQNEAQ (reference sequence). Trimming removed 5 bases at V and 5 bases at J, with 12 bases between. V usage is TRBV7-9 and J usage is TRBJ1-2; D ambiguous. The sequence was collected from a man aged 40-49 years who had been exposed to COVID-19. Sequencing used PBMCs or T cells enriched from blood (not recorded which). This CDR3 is CASSPRGSYGYTF. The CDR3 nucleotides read TGTGCCAGCAGCCCTCGCGGGTCTTATGGCTACACCTTC.